The source of this TCR beta chain is a study of T cell clonality in common variable immunodeficiency. Libraries were prepared by immunoSEQ multiplex PCR; TCRdb keeps only in-frame clonotypes and omits some of them. This sample comprises about 60,000 clones, none seen once only. Study conclusions and caveats: CVID subjects showed higher TCRbeta clonality than healthy controls.

V was pared by 0 bases and J by 7 bases, with 7 bases between. CDR1 and CDR2 from the germline V gene are SGHDN and FVKESK. This CDR3 contains 13 residues. Caucasian heritage predominated among both patients and controls. Ten or more counts support this clone. Its antigen is currently unknown. The CDR3 end falls 3 residues outside the read, so it is completed with the germline J gene. The sequencing input was peripheral blood mononuclear cells. J is TRBJ2-1 and V is TRBV14; D is ambiguous. The sequence was collected from a person between 18 and 75 years old in good health. CDR3 loop: CASSQDLGNEQFF. The covered CDR3 bases are TGTGCCAGCAGCCAAGATCTCGGTAATGAG.